The 26 T cell receptor beta chains below were found in one sample sequenced in a study of tumor-infiltrating lymphocytes in primary liver carcinoma. Extraction also yielded germline DNA, while blood RNA was obtained from unsorted whole blood. Researchers generated TCR beta cDNA from approximately 500 ng of total RNA, relying on a constant-region primer. ARM-PCR, slightly modified, supplied the TCR beta libraries through three nested multiplex PCR rounds. Researchers ran the first two PCR rounds for roughly 10 cycles each with TRBV1-TRBV30 forward primers and a C-beta reverse primer. TCRdb re-analysed the multiplex PCR reads in MiXCR, keeping a single row per CDR3 protein. Of about 310,000 distinct CDR3 sequences listed, 65% are singletons. The source material was peripheral blood. The receptors were sampled from a man aged 40-49 years with primary liver carcinoma and hepatitis B virus infection.

The V and J genes are TRBV12-3 or TRBV12-4 and TRBJ2-1, with D unresolved. CDR3 length: 13 residues. The V and J ends lost 6 bases and 5 bases respectively, with 11 bases between them. The CDR3 protein is CASREPNNNEQFF. The CDR3 DNA is TGTGCCAGCAGGGAGCCTAACAACAATGAGCAGTTCTTC.

The count of this clonotype is one. A read error may be the cause here, since a much bigger clone is one base away. J is TRBJ2-3 and V is TRBV5-1; no definite D call. The CDR3 is 15 residues long. Germline-derived CDR1 and CDR2 are SGHRS and YFSETQ. CDR3 sequence: CASSLSRGPTDMQYF. CDR3 bases: TGCGCCAGCAGCTTGAGTCGCGGACCCACAGATATGCAGTATTTT.

In this sample, this clonotype turned up a few times. This chain connects TRBV10-3 to TRBJ2-7; unclear D gene. Trimming took 8 bases from V and 6 from J, leaving 14 bases between them. The CDR3 loop spans 12 amino acids. Germline V gene sequence: CDR1 ENHRY, CDR2 SYGVKD. The CDR3 DNA is TGTGCCATCGGTGTAGGGCCGGGCGAGCAGTACTTC. This codes for CAIGVGPGEQYF.

Points on this clonotype: Since a much larger clone is just one base distant, this may be a read error. V usage is TRBV6-5 and J usage is TRBJ1-1; 8 nucleotides match TRBD1. Per germline, CDR1 MNHEY and CDR2 SVGAGI. This CDR3 comprises 15 residues. As DNA, the CDR3 is TGTGCCAGCAGTTACTGGGGGACAGGCGCCACTAAAGCTTTCTTT. This codes for CASSYWGTGATKAFF.

Only one count was recorded for this clonotype. A much larger clone differs by one base, so this may be a read error. V is TRBV29-1 and J is TRBJ1-5; TRBD1 aligns across 8 bases. CDR1 is SQVTM, CDR2 ANQGSEA, per germline. CDR3 length: 14 residues. The CDR3 sequence: CNTRQGNSNQPQHF. In DNA form, the CDR3 reads TGCAACACAAGACAGGGGAATAGCAATCAGCCCCAGCATTTT.

The genes are TRBV2 and TRBJ2-7; maybe TRBD1 (6 bases). The CDR3 contains 13 residues. V lost 5 bases, J lost 7 bases, and 15 bases lay in between. CDR1 and CDR2 from the germline V gene are SNHLY and FYNNEI. The CDR3 spells CASSYSTGMEQYV. For the CDR3, the DNA is TGTGCCAGCAGTTATTCGACAGGAATGGAGCAGTACGTC.

This clonotype has ten or more counts. The V gene is TRBV29-1, the J gene TRBJ1-1; D ambiguous. There are 11 residues in the CDR3. In germline, CDR1 is SQVTM, CDR2 ANQGSEA. V lost 3 bases, J lost 6 bases, and 8 bases lay in between. CDR3: CSVEGRAEAFF. The CDR3 DNA is TGCAGCGTTGAGGGCAGAGCTGAAGCTTTCTTT.

Only a few counts were recorded for this clonotype. The chain employs TRBV6-2 or TRBV6-3 and TRBJ2-7; TRBD2 aligns across 9 bases. The length of the CDR3 is 16 residues. Germline assignment: CDR1 MNHEY and CDR2 SVGEGT. Trimming took 0 bases from V and 0 from J; bases not matched to a gene: 3. In nucleotides, the CDR3 is TGTGCCAGCAGTTACTCTAGCGGGAGTATCTCCTACGAGCAGTACTTC. It translates to CASSYSSGSISYEQYF.

A note on this clonotype: At one of its ends the junction is not consistent with the germline gene, which may arise from a read error. The rearrangement links TRBV11-2 to TRBJ2-2; perhaps TRBD2 as D (6 bases). Germline V lookup: CDR1 SGHAT, CDR2 FQNNGV. CDR3 length equals 17 residues. As DNA, the CDR3 is TGTGTCAGCACTTCCCTGCGTGCGGGAAGGCCGGTGGGGGAGCTGTTTTTT. It is translated as CVSTSLRAGRPVGELFF.

This clonotype was picked up a small number of times. The rearrangement uses TRBV7-8 and TRBJ1-2; 8 bases line up with TRBD1. CDR3 size: 15 residues. J gave up 6 bases and V 6 bases, and 12 bases lay outside the gene matches. Germline CDR1 and CDR2: SGHVS and FQNEAQ. This chain's CDR3 is CASSRFLQGDHGYTF. CDR3 sequence (DNA): TGTGCCAGCAGTCGATTCTTACAGGGGGACCATGGCTACACCTTC.

V gene TRBV2 combines with J gene TRBJ2-3, with D unresolved. The CDR3 has 16 amino acids. The germline V gene encodes CDR1 SNHLY and CDR2 FYNNEI. V lost 2 bases to trimming and J lost 1 base, with 13 bases between them. The CDR3 DNA reads as TGTGCCAGCAGTGAATTACCTCTAGGTGGCACAGATACGCAGTATTTT. This encodes CASSELPLGGTDTQYF. The whole variable domain, filled in from reference TRBV2 and TRBJ2-3, reads EPEVTQTPSHQVTQMGQEVILRCVPISNHLYFYWYRQILGQKVEFLVSFYNNEISEKSEIFDDQFSVERPDGSNFTLKIRSTKLEDSAMYFCASSELPLGGTDTQYFGPGTRLTVL.

The V call is TRBV11-3, the J call TRBJ2-3, with D tentatively TRBD1 (5 bases). V lost 5 bases and J lost 2, with 14 bases in between. CDR1 SGHNT and CDR2 YENEEA come from the germline V gene. CDR3 length: 15 amino acids. CDR3 in DNA: TGTGCCAGCAGCACGGCGAAGGGGTTCACAGATACGCAGTATTTT. It is translated as CASSTAKGFTDTQYF.

Ten or more counts support this clonotype. This chain connects TRBV6-2 or TRBV6-3 to TRBJ2-7; TRBD2 aligns across 9 bases. CDR3 length equals 16 residues. V shed 5 bases and J 0 bases; nucleotides not matched to a gene: 8. CDR1 MNHEY and CDR2 SVGEGT come from the germline V gene. In nucleotides, the CDR3 is TGTGCCAGCAGTCACCCTGGACTAGCGTACTCCTACGAGCAGTACTTC. Protein sequence: CASSHPGLAYSYEQYF.

Note on this clonotype: A much larger clone lies a single base off, so this may be a read error. V usage is TRBV7-9 and J usage is TRBJ2-3; D unresolved. The tail of the sequence fits TRBJ2-1 better, so the J call may be wrong. CDR3 length: 12 amino acids. The germline gives CDR1 SEHNR, CDR2 FQNEAQ (reference sequence). CDR3 residues: CASSTGGVEQFF. CDR3 DNA: TGTGCCAGCAGCACCGGTGGGGTTGAGCAGTTCTTC.

Concerning this clonotype: A much larger clone differs from this one at a single base, so this may be a read error. The gene calls are TRBV4-2 and TRBJ1-3; no reliable D call. CDR1 LGHNA and CDR2 YNFKEQ come from the germline V gene. This CDR3 spans 13 amino acids. The CDR3 DNA reads as TGTGCCAGCAACCAAGATGGGCGAAACACCATATATTTT. This sequence encodes CASNQDGRNTIYF.

This clonotype is a singleton in its sample. The CDR3: CASSTERSPLHF. CDR3 coding DNA: TGTGCCAGCTCAACTGAACGCTCACCCCTCCACTTT. V is TRBV18 and J is TRBJ1-6; no firm D call. CDR3 length: 12 residues. Trimming cost V 5 bases and J 10 bases, with 9 bases left between them. Germline loops: CDR1 KGHSH, CDR2 LQKENI.

With regard to this clonotype: Germline and junction disagree at one end, which may indicate a read error. The chain joins TRBV6-2 or TRBV6-3 to TRBJ2-7; TRBD2 aligns across 8 bases. CDR3 length: 13 amino acids. Germline-derived CDR1 and CDR2 are MNHEY and SVGEGT. Written as DNA, the CDR3 is TGTGCCTGCAGTGCCGGGACTAGGTACAAGCAGTACTTC. Its translation: CACSAGTRYKQYF.

With respect to this clonotype: The DNA is omitted, as the CDR3 cannot be located on it reliably, and the CDR3 follows TCRdb's listing. The J gene is TRBJ2-7, the V gene TRBV29-1; TRBD1, as called in the table, went unchecked against the DNA. The germline V gene has CDR1 SQVTM and CDR2 ANQGSEA. The CDR3 is 13 residues long, ends included. CDR3: CSAWYRCRDEQYF.

This clonotype occurred a few times. The gene calls are TRBV12-3 or TRBV12-4 and TRBJ1-4; D not certain. CDR3 size: 13 residues. Deletions cut 0 bases from V and 8 bases from J, with 7 bases between. Here the CDR3 DNA reads TGTGCCAGCAGTTTAGCTGGGTTAGAAAAACTGTTTTTT. It specifies CASSLAGLEKLFF.

This clonotype was observed a handful of times. The CDR3 DNA sequence: TGTGCCAGCAGTTACTCGAGGGTTTTTGGCTACACCTTC. The encoded protein is CASSYSRVFGYTF. V usage is TRBV6-5 and J usage is TRBJ1-2; the D is unclear. The V end was cut by 0 bases, the J end by 7 bases, with 9 bases between. Per the germline V gene, CDR1 is MNHEY and CDR2 is SVGAGI. This CDR3 is built from 13 residues.

Comments on this clonotype: A much larger clone differs by one base, so this may be a read error. The chain is built from TRBV4-2 and TRBJ2-2; the D is unclear. Germline assignment: CDR1 LGHNA and CDR2 YNFKEQ. Trimming cost V 5 bases and J 0 bases, with 7 bases left between them. The CDR3 has 14 amino acids. The CDR3 DNA is TGTGCCAGCAGCAAGCAATCGAACACCGGGGAGCTGTTTTTT. This codes for CASSKQSNTGELFF.

V usage is TRBV11-1 and J usage is TRBJ2-1; TRBD2 is a possible D gene (5 bases). The CDR3 is made up of 13 amino acids. CDR1 and CDR2 (germline): SGHAT, FQDESV (reference sequence). Trimming removed 0 bases at V and 15 bases at J, with 15 bases between. CDR3: CASSLARGYEWFF. The CDR3 DNA sequence: TGTGCCAGCAGCTTAGCGCGAGGGTATGAGTGGTTCTTC.

Turning to this clonotype: Because the CDR3 is missing its conserved closing phenylalanine or tryptophan, this is likely a read error. The genes are TRBV11-2 and TRBJ2-2, with TRBD2 as a possible D gene (7 bases). The CDR3 is 15 residues long. CDR1 SGHAT and CDR2 FQNNGV come from the germline V gene. V was shortened by 6 bases and J by 4 bases, with 15 bases between the two germline ends. This chain's CDR3 is CASRGGAGITGELFY. As DNA, the CDR3 is TGTGCCAGCAGGGGGGGGGCAGGGATCACCGGGGAGCTGTTTTAT.

This clonotype was counted at least ten times. J is TRBJ2-1 and V is TRBV10-2; possible D gene TRBD2, 5 bases. Trimming took 4 bases from V and 4 from J, leaving 14 bases between them. The germline gives CDR1 WSHSY, CDR2 SAAADI. This CDR3 is built from 15 residues. CDR3 in DNA: TGCGCCAGCAGTGTAACTAGACCGCCTTACAATGAGCAGTTCTTC. As protein: CASSVTRPPYNEQFF.

The table lists this clonotype with many counts. The chain uses TRBV6-1 and TRBJ1-2; D is undetermined. The germline CDR1 and CDR2 sequences are MNHNS and SASEGT. V lost 2 bases, J lost 4 bases, and 8 bases lay in between. The length of the CDR3 is 13 residues. The CDR3 nucleotides read TGTGCCAGCAGTGAAAACGGGATCTATGGCTACACCTTC. Residues: CASSENGIYGYTF.

On this clonotype itself: This may be a read error: a much more frequent sequence differs by one nucleotide. This chain uses TRBV6-5 with TRBJ2-7; perhaps TRBD2 as D (6 bases). This CDR3 has 12 amino acids. V gave up 6 bases and J gave up 5 bases, with 11 bases separating them. CDR1 is MNHEY and CDR2 is SVGAGI in the germline V gene. In DNA, the CDR3 is TGTGCCAGCAGACGGCGGGACCACGAGCAGTACTTC. Translation gives CASRRRDHEQYF.